These 29 T cell receptor beta chains came from one sample sequenced in a study of T cells after yellow fever vaccination. One entry per CDR3 protein, called by TCRdb with MiXCR from the 5' RACE reads. The table lists around 590,000 distinct CDR3 sequences, 9% to 15% of them singletons. Sequences were derived from PBMCs, sampled on the day of the yellow fever booster vaccination. All receptors derive from a man younger than 40 who received the YFV17D yellow fever vaccine.

This clonotype has more than one count but fewer than ten. The V call is TRBV11-2, the J call TRBJ1-6; 12 bases align to TRBD1. Trimming cost V 5 bases and J 8 bases; bases outside gene matches: 4. The V gene's germline CDR1 is SGHAT and CDR2 FQNNGV. This CDR3 contains 15 residues. In DNA, the CDR3 is TGTGCCAGCAGCCCCGGGACAGGGGGCGATTCACCCCTCCACTTT. Translated, it gives CASSPGTGGDSPLHF. Full variable domain (remainder filled in from reference TRBV11-2 and TRBJ1-6): EAGVAQSPRYKIIEKRQSVAFWCNPISGHATLYWYQQILGQGPKLLIQFQNNGVVDDSQLPKDRFSAERLKGVDSTLKIQPAKLEDSAVYLCASSPGTGGDSPLHFGNGTRLTVT.

This clonotype was seen at least ten times. The rearrangement links TRBV5-1 to TRBJ1-1; 7 nucleotides agree with TRBD1. This CDR3 has 13 amino acids. The V segment lost 7 bases and the J segment 4 bases; nucleotides outside the gene matches: 7. Germline CDR1 and CDR2: SGHRS and YFSETQ. DNA of the CDR3: TGCGCCAGCGGGACGACAGGGTTCACTGAAGCTTTCTTT. Translating gives CASGTTGFTEAFF.

This chain joins TRBV19 and TRBJ1-5; 11 nucleotides align to TRBD1. CDR3 length: 17 residues. The V gene's germline CDR1 is LNHDA and CDR2 SQIVND (reference sequence). V dropped 4 bases and J dropped 0; count of bases not matched to a gene: 5. Here the CDR3 reads CASSRTGGDYSNQPQHF. As DNA, the CDR3 is TGTGCCAGTAGTAGGACAGGGGGCGATTATAGCAATCAGCCCCAGCATTTT.

This clonotype was picked up many times. V gene TRBV20-1 combines with J gene TRBJ2-7; 7 bases are shared with TRBD1. The CDR3 length is 17 residues. CDR1 and CDR2 (germline): DFQATT, SNEGSKA (reference sequence). The V segment lost 0 bases and the J segment 0 bases; nucleotides outside the gene matches: 11. The CDR3 sequence: CSARDPLGRGSSYEQYF. CDR3 in DNA: TGCAGTGCTAGAGATCCCCTTGGCAGGGGGAGCTCCTACGAGCAGTACTTC.

The chain recombines TRBV6-5 with TRBJ2-7; TRBD2 might be the D (5 bases). V shed 2 bases and J shed 6 bases, with 8 bases lying between them. Germline assignment: CDR1 MNHEY and CDR2 SVGAGI. The CDR3 is 12 amino acids. The CDR3 nucleotides read TGTGCCAGCAGTTACGGAGGAGGCGAGCAGTACTTC. It specifies CASSYGGGEQYF.

CDR3 sequence reads: CASRIEGRMNTEAFF. In nucleotides, the CDR3 is TGTGCCAGCAGAATAGAGGGGAGAATGAACACTGAAGCTTTCTTT. The chain is built from TRBV3-1 and TRBJ1-1, with D perhaps TRBD1 (5 bases). This CDR3 has 15 residues. Germline-derived CDR1 and CDR2 are LGHDT and YNNKEL (reference sequence). Trimming stripped 6 bases from V and 0 bases from J, with 14 bases between.

The chain couples TRBV29-1 to TRBJ2-3, with 9 bases fitting TRBD1. V lost 7 bases, J lost 6 bases, and 11 bases stayed unmatched. The CDR3 loop spans 14 amino acids. The germline V gene has CDR1 SQVTM and CDR2 ANQGSEA. CDR3 in amino acids: CSARVGTGMDTQYF. The CDR3 DNA reads TGCAGCGCCCGGGTGGGGACAGGGATGGATACGCAGTATTTT.

CDR3 sequence (DNA): TGCAGCGTTGAGAGGACTAGCGGAGACGAGCAGTACTTC. Residues: CSVERTSGDEQYF. J is TRBJ2-7 and V is TRBV29-1; TRBD2 matches 10 bases. V was clipped by 3 bases and J by 5 bases; unmatched bases: 4. CDR1 and CDR2 (germline): SQVTM, ANQGSEA. CDR3 size: 13 residues.

This chain joins TRBV9 and TRBJ2-4; 14 bases agree with TRBD2. The CDR3 consists of 17 residues. The germline gives CDR1 SGDLS, CDR2 YYNGEE. V gave up 4 bases and J gave up 4 bases; unmatched junction bases: 7. The CDR3 nucleotides read TGTGCCAGCAGCTCCGTGGGACTAGCGGGAGCTAAAAACATTCAGTACTTC. Translated: CASSSVGLAGAKNIQYF. Complete variable domain (other parts from reference TRBV9 and TRBJ2-4): DSGVTQTPKHLITATGQRVTLRCSPRSGDLSVYWYQQSLDQGLQFLIQYYNGEERAKGNILERFSAQQFPDLHSELNLSSLELGDSALYFCASSSVGLAGAKNIQYFGAGTRLSVL.

This clonotype was seen more than once but under ten times. The V and J genes are TRBV6-2 or TRBV6-3 and TRBJ1-1, with 7 bases that match TRBD1. The germline gives CDR1 MNHEY, CDR2 SVGEGT. The CDR3 totals 15 residues. Trimming at V came to 7 bases and at J to 1 base, leaving 9 bases not matched to a gene. CDR3 amino acids: CASTDRDWRNTEAFF. The DNA of the CDR3 is TGTGCCAGCACCGACAGGGACTGGCGGAACACTGAAGCTTTCTTT.

This clonotype was counted between two and nine times. This CDR3 is CASSVATTGADTQYF. The CDR3 DNA sequence: TGTGCCAGCAGCGTAGCTACGACGGGAGCAGATACGCAGTATTTT. The genes are TRBV9 and TRBJ2-3; D is possibly TRBD2 (6 bases). Per the germline V gene, CDR1 is SGDLS and CDR2 is YYNGEE. The CDR3 covers 15 residues. Trimming left V 0 bases short and J 4 bases short, with 12 bases between. Looking up the rest from reference TRBV9 and TRBJ2-3 gives the full variable domain: DSGVTQTPKHLITATGQRVTLRCSPRSGDLSVYWYQQSLDQGLQFLIQYYNGEERAKGNILERFSAQQFPDLHSELNLSSLELGDSALYFCASSVATTGADTQYFGPGTRLTVL.

This clonotype was counted only a few times. The CDR3 loop is CASSFRASGLLNTGELFF. CDR3 DNA: TGTGCCAGCAGTTTTCGAGCTAGCGGTCTACTGAACACCGGGGAGCTGTTTTTT. The chain recombines TRBV12-3 or TRBV12-4 with TRBJ2-2, with 7 bases lining up with TRBD2. The V segment lost 3 bases and the J segment 1 base; nucleotides outside the gene matches: 11. The CDR3 contains 18 residues.

The chain uses TRBV20-1 and TRBJ2-3; 11 bases map to TRBD2. The CDR3 loop spans 13 amino acids. Germline V gene lookup returns CDR1 DFQATT and CDR2 SNEGSKA (reference sequence). CDR3 in amino acids: CSWGRTSGDTQYF. CDR3 bases: TGCAGCTGGGGGCGGACTAGCGGGGATACGCAGTATTTT.

In this sample, this clonotype turned up a few times. V gene TRBV9 combines with J gene TRBJ2-2; D is ambiguous. The CDR3 extends over 14 amino acids. The V end was cut by 4 bases, the J end by 4 bases, with 11 bases between. The germline V gene encodes CDR1 SGDLS and CDR2 YYNGEE. The chain's CDR3 is CASSPEASTGELFF. As DNA, the CDR3 is TGTGCCAGCAGCCCCGAGGCATCCACCGGGGAGCTGTTTTTT.

This clonotype was observed a handful of times. The rearrangement joins TRBV29-1 to TRBJ2-3; 7 bases are shared with TRBD2. This CDR3 region has 14 residues. Germline V gives CDR1 SQVTM, CDR2 ANQGSEA. V was clipped by 2 bases and J by 3 bases; unmatched bases: 5. This chain's CDR3 is CSVESAGATDTQYF. DNA of the CDR3: TGCAGCGTTGAATCTGCGGGAGCAACAGATACGCAGTATTTT.

The rearrangement uses TRBV6-5 and TRBJ2-1, with TRBD2 matching over 10 bases. Germline-derived CDR1 and CDR2 are MNHEY and SVGAGI. This CDR3 comprises 15 residues. The V segment lost 4 bases and the J segment 4 bases; nucleotides outside the gene matches: 4. The CDR3 DNA reads TGTGCCAGCAGTTTTACTAGCGGGAATTACAATGAGCAGTTCTTC. It codes for CASSFTSGNYNEQFF.

V usage is TRBV20-1 and J usage is TRBJ2-1; 13 nucleotides agree with TRBD2. Trimming removed 5 bases from V and 4 bases from J; junction bases left unmatched: 8. The CDR3 has 16 residues. Germline V lookup: CDR1 DFQATT, CDR2 SNEGSKA (reference sequence). The chain's CDR3 is CSALGTSGDLYNEQFF. The CDR3 bases are TGCAGTGCTCTTGGGACTAGCGGGGACCTTTACAATGAGCAGTTCTTC.

This chain links TRBV30 with TRBJ2-1; 10 bases fit TRBD1. Germline CDR1 GTSNPN, CDR2 SVGIG (reference sequence). This CDR3 spans 14 amino acids. V dropped 1 base and J dropped 9; count of bases not matched to a gene: 6. The CDR3 sequence: CAWSAGQGVGEQFF. In DNA, the CDR3 is TGTGCCTGGAGTGCAGGACAGGGGGTCGGTGAGCAGTTCTTC.

Note on this clonotype: It may be a read error: a sequence one base away is much more abundant. DNA for the CDR3: TGTGCCAGCAGTTTGATTAGCGGGACCTACGAGCAGTACTTC. Amino acids: CASSLISGTYEQYF. This chain joins TRBV12-3 or TRBV12-4 and TRBJ2-7; 8 bases match TRBD2. This CDR3 comprises 14 residues. V gave up 3 bases and J gave up 2 bases; unmatched junction bases: 3.

This clonotype was counted only a few times. The chain carries TRBV12-3 or TRBV12-4 and TRBJ2-5; TRBD1 matches at 7 bases. The CDR3 has 15 amino acids. Germline trimming cut 1 base from V and 5 bases from J; bases unmatched to any gene: 7. DNA of the CDR3: TGTGCCAGCAGTTTAGGACAGGGTAGGAGTGAGACCCAGTACTTC. Protein product: CASSLGQGRSETQYF.

V and J are TRBV4-2 and TRBJ2-7, with 7 bases identical to TRBD2. CDR1 and CDR2 from the germline V gene are LGHNA and YNFKEQ. The CDR3 extends over 16 amino acids. With 1 base clipped from V and 4 bases from J, the junction kept 10 bases outside the gene matches. CDR3 loop: CASSQGSGGRAYEQYF. CDR3 nucleotides: TGTGCCAGCAGCCAAGGCTCTGGGGGGAGGGCGTACGAGCAGTACTTC.

This clonotype was picked up many times. The chain employs TRBV6-2 or TRBV6-3 and TRBJ2-7, with 12 nucleotides matching TRBD2. Per germline, CDR1 MNHEY and CDR2 SVGEGT. The CDR3 totals 14 residues. V shed 6 bases, J shed 5 bases, and the junction held 5 bases outside the gene matches. CDR3 in DNA: TGTGCCAGCAGCCGACTAGCGGGAGCTCACGAGCAGTACTTC. This encodes CASSRLAGAHEQYF.

The rearrangement joins TRBV20-1 to TRBJ2-1; 11 nucleotides line up with TRBD1. With 6 bases clipped from V and 2 bases from J, the junction kept 9 bases outside the gene matches. Germline values: CDR1 DFQATT, CDR2 SNEGSKA (reference sequence). The CDR3 is 16 residues long. CDR3 sequence reads: CSARLVDRGPYNEQFF. The CDR3, as DNA: TGCAGTGCACGATTGGTGGACAGGGGGCCCTACAATGAGCAGTTCTTC.

The chain carries TRBV5-1 and TRBJ2-5; 11 nucleotides match TRBD2. V dropped 5 bases and J dropped 5; count of bases not matched to a gene: 11. The CDR3 covers 16 residues. From germline, CDR1 is SGHRS and CDR2 YFSETQ. The CDR3 DNA sequence: TGCGCCAGCAGGGGGACTAGCGGACGCCCTTTGGAGACCCAGTACTTC. It yields the protein CASRGTSGRPLETQYF.

The chain links TRBV5-1 to TRBJ2-7, with a possible D match to TRBD2 (6 bases). V gave up 2 bases and J gave up 6 bases, with 12 bases separating them. CDR1 and CDR2 (germline): SGHRS, YFSETQ. The CDR3 has 13 residues. The CDR3 loop is CASSLEGEAEQYF. The CDR3 nucleotides read TGCGCCAGCAGCTTAGAAGGGGAGGCCGAGCAGTACTTC.

This chain links TRBV10-2 with TRBJ2-5, with D uncertain. This CDR3 spans 13 amino acids. Germline V lookup: CDR1 WSHSY, CDR2 SAAADI. Trimming took off 7 bases at V and 0 bases at J, with 9 bases between the two ends. The CDR3 DNA is TGCGCCAGCATGGACGGCTACCAAGAGACCCAGTACTTC. It specifies CASMDGYQETQYF.

A few counts support this clonotype. This rearrangement joins TRBV20-1 to TRBJ2-1; TRBD2 aligns across 10 bases. Trimming at V came to 5 bases and at J to 8 bases, leaving 12 bases not matched to a gene. The CDR3 has 15 amino acids. Germline CDR1 and CDR2: DFQATT and SNEGSKA (reference sequence). CDR3 sequence reads: CSAPQWESGGDEQFF. CDR3 DNA: TGCAGTGCTCCTCAATGGGAGAGCGGGGGGGATGAGCAGTTCTTC.

The V and J genes are TRBV18 and TRBJ2-5; 12 bases align to TRBD1. The junction had 4 bases not matched to a gene; V was cut back by 4 bases and J by 4 bases. The CDR3 runs to 15 residues. CDR1 is KGHSH and CDR2 is LQKENI in the germline V gene. In DNA, the CDR3 is TGTGCCAGCTCACGAACGGGACAGGGGGCAGAGACCCAGTACTTC. Its translation is CASSRTGQGAETQYF.

This chain links TRBV7-9 with TRBJ1-1; maybe TRBD1 (6 bases). CDR3 size: 13 residues. The V end lost 7 bases, the J end lost 7 bases, and 16 bases lay between the germline ends. CDR1 and CDR2 (germline): SEHNR, FQNEAQ (reference sequence). For the CDR3, the DNA is TGTGCCAGCATCATGTCCGGGGGCTTTGAAGCTTTCTTT. The encoded protein is CASIMSGGFEAFF. Supplemented by reference TRBV7-9 and TRBJ1-1, the full variable domain reads DTGVSQNPRHKITKRGQNVTFRCDPISEHNRLYWYRQTLGQGPEFLTYFQNEAQLEKSRLLSDRFSAERPKGSFSTLEIQRTEQGDSAMYLCASIMSGGFEAFFGQGTRLTVV.